The clone carrying this TCR beta chain occurred a few times. MiXCR was run by TCRdb on the 5' RACE reads, yielding one entry per CDR3 protein. The sample holds about 210,000 distinct CDR3 sequences, around 26% seen once. The entry originates in a study of T-cell memory formation after mild COVID-19. The CDR3 is made up of 16 amino acids. Trimming removed 2 bases from V and 5 bases from J; junction bases left unmatched: 8. Germline assignment: CDR1 SGHTA and CDR2 FQGNSA. This receptor was taken from an adult woman who had mild COVID-19 (a few samples of this study predate the infection). Cell type and time point are not known. Sequences were obtained from PBMCs or a T cell subset sorted from them (not recorded which). The chain has TRBV7-2 and TRBJ2-1, with 8 positions matching TRBD2. CDR3 in DNA: TGTGCCAGCAGCTTAACCGGCGGCGGGGGGAACAATGAGCAGTTCTTC. Amino acids: CASSLTGGGGNNEQFF.